Listed here are 3 T cell receptor beta chains from one sample, sequenced in a study of shared clonotypes between healthy human individuals. This table comes from immunoSEQ multiplex PCR, and its TCRdb copy is limited to in-frame clones, with some not included. The table shows roughly 300,000 clones, with 73% occurring only once. The sequencing sample was made of memory CD4+ T cells sorted from blood. Subset of the sample: CD45RA-negative fraction. The receptors were sampled from a man younger than 45 in good health.

The CDR3 nucleotides are TGTGCCAGCAGCTTAAAGGGACAAATCTCTGGGGCCAACGTCCTGACTTTC. Translation gives CASSLKGQISGANVLTF. The chain links TRBV11-2 to TRBJ2-6, with D possibly being TRBD1 (6 bases). With 2 bases removed from V and 0 bases from J, the gap between germline ends came to 11 bases. The CDR3 covers 17 residues. In germline, CDR1 is SGHAT, CDR2 FQNNGV.

The CDR3 here is CAINRQGVTDTQYF. Here the CDR3 DNA reads TGTGCCATCAACCGACAGGGGGTCACAGATACGCAGTATTTT. The gene calls are TRBV10-3 and TRBJ2-3, with 9 bases fitting TRBD1. Trimming removed 7 bases from V and 2 bases from J; junction bases left unmatched: 4. CDR1 is ENHRY, CDR2 SYGVKD, per germline. The length of the CDR3 is 14 residues.

The rearrangement uses TRBV18 and TRBJ1-5, with D perhaps TRBD1 (5 bases). The ends were cut back, 0 bases at V and 5 bases at J, with 17 bases in the middle. Germline assignment: CDR1 KGHSH and CDR2 LQKENI. CDR3 length equals 17 residues. CDR3 bases: TGTGCCAGCTCACCACCAGGAGGGGCGATCCAGGATCAGCCCCAGCATTTT. Amino acid sequence: CASSPPGGAIQDQPQHF.